The present T cell receptor beta chain was sequenced within a study of long-term antiretroviral therapy in people with HIV. There was at least one pre-ART PBMC sample for each donor, plus at least two post-ART PBMC samples. Running of the v3.0 immunoSEQ assay took place at survey level. Repertoires were generated with immunoSEQ multiplex PCR, while TCRdb's copy carries only in-frame clones and drops some. Found here are more than 35,000 clones, roughly 85% of them singletons; the top ten hold more than 9%. Germline V gene lookup returns CDR1 LGHNA and CDR2 YSLEER. J gave up 3 bases and V 0 bases, and 13 bases lay outside the gene matches. The CDR3 loop spans 19 amino acids.

This sample comprised unsorted PBMCs, obtained 2.2 years after starting antiretroviral therapy. V usage is TRBV4-3 and J usage is TRBJ2-1; the match to TRBD1 covers 8 bases. The origin of this receptor is a man between 18 and 35 years old with HIV. DNA of the CDR3: TGCGCCAGCAGCCAAGACGGGACAGGTTGGATGATGAGCTACAATGAGCAGTTCTTC. The encoded protein is CASSQDGTGWMMSYNEQFF.